One sample yielded the 18 T cell receptor beta chains listed below, sequenced in a study of CD4 T cells in relation to SARS-CoV-2 and coronaviruses. Clones were read by immunoSEQ multiplex PCR, and TCRdb kept only the in-frame ones, dropping some. Seen here are some 40,000 clones, 70% to 90% observed once, and the top ten hold roughly 3%. Specimen: memory CD4+ T cells from PBMCs. All receptors derive from an adult with COVID-19.

The V call is TRBV5-1, the J call TRBJ1-2; no clear D gene. In germline, CDR1 is SGHRS, CDR2 YFSETQ. Trimming took off 2 bases at V and 0 bases at J, with 17 bases between the two ends. The CDR3 runs to 17 residues. CDR3: CASSLGGLLLPNYGYTF. In DNA, the CDR3 is TGCGCCAGCAGCTTAGGAGGGCTGCTTCTACCTAACTATGGCTACACCTTC.

This clone was seen only a few times. This chain uses TRBV2 with TRBJ2-1; 11 nucleotides align to TRBD2. CDR3 size: 15 residues. The germline gives CDR1 SNHLY, CDR2 FYNNEI. Trimming cost V 6 bases and J 4 bases; bases outside gene matches: 5. The CDR3 spells CASRGGTSGYNEQFF. DNA for the CDR3: TGTGCCAGCAGGGGAGGGACTAGCGGATACAATGAGCAGTTCTTC.

The rearrangement links TRBV28 to TRBJ1-2; D is unclear. The length of the CDR3 is 15 residues. Germline V gene data show CDR1 as MDHEN and CDR2 as SYDVKM. V lost 1 base to trimming and J lost 8 bases, with 17 bases between them. The CDR3 DNA follows: TGTGCCAGCAGTTTATATGAAGGGAGTCGAGGGGGCTACACCTTC. Translating it yields CASSLYEGSRGGYTF.

DNA of the CDR3: TGTGCCAGCAGTTCCGGACAGGGACGGAAAGTGAGATACAATGAGCAGTTCTTC. Encoded protein: CASSSGQGRKVRYNEQFF. The V and J genes are TRBV28 and TRBJ2-1; TRBD1 aligns across 8 bases. J gave up 4 bases and V 4 bases, and 15 bases lay outside the gene matches. This CDR3 comprises 18 residues. Germline CDR1 is MDHEN and CDR2 is SYDVKM.

The gene calls are TRBV5-6 and TRBJ2-7; D is possibly TRBD1 (5 bases). The germline CDR1 and CDR2 sequences are SGHDT and YYEEEE. The CDR3 has 15 amino acids. Trimming removed 0 bases from V and 0 bases from J, with 10 bases in between. DNA for the CDR3: TGTGCCAGCAGCTTGGCCACAGGAAGCTCCTACGAGCAGTACTTC. Translation: CASSLATGSSYEQYF. The full variable domain, completed using reference TRBV5-6 and TRBJ2-7, is DAGVTQSPTHLIKTRGQQVTLRCSPKSGHDTVSWYQQALGQGPQFIFQYYEEEERQRGNFPDRFSGHQFPNYSSELNVNALLLGDSALYLCASSLATGSSYEQYFGPGTRLTVT.

This sequence joins TRBV3-1 (or the pseudogene TRBV3-2) and TRBJ2-7; no reliable D call. This CDR3 is 12 amino acids long. Trimming cost V 4 bases and J 3 bases, with 7 bases left between them. CDR1 LGHDT and CDR2 YNNKEL come from the germline V gene (reference sequence). The CDR3 sequence: CASSPASYEQYF. The DNA of the CDR3 is TGTGCCAGCAGCCCGGCTAGCTACGAGCAGTACTTC.

This rearrangement joins TRBV2 to TRBJ2-3; D unresolved. The CDR3 has 15 residues. Germline loops: CDR1 SNHLY, CDR2 FYNNEI. Between the trimmed V and J ends, which lost 4 bases and 0 bases, there was a span of 11 bases. This CDR3 reads CASSGGRPSTDTQYF. The CDR3 nucleotides read TGTGCCAGCAGTGGAGGACGACCTAGCACAGATACGCAGTATTTT.

This chain uses TRBV2 with TRBJ2-3, with D unclear. Germline lookup yields CDR1 SNHLY and CDR2 FYNNEI. The CDR3 runs to 14 residues. V was clipped by 7 bases and J by 2 bases, with 13 bases between them. CDR3 DNA: TGTGCCAGCAATTACGGCGGCTCCACAGATACGCAGTATTTT. It encodes CASNYGGSTDTQYF.

The rearrangement joins TRBV7-6 to TRBJ2-7; 7 bases are shared with TRBD2. This CDR3 has 15 amino acids. The V and J ends lost 4 bases and 1 base, in that order; junction bases with no gene match: 7. In germline, CDR1 is SGHVS, CDR2 FNYEAQ. The CDR3 nucleotides read TGTGCCAGCAGCTCCCTCGGGGGGACGTCCTACGAGCAGTACTTC. Translation: CASSSLGGTSYEQYF.

The chain recombines TRBV25-1 with TRBJ2-5; TRBD1 matches 9 bases. Germline V gives CDR1 MGHDK, CDR2 SYGVNS. The junction had 11 bases not matched to a gene; V was cut back by 9 bases and J by 9 bases. The CDR3 has 13 residues. In DNA form, the CDR3 reads TGTGCCAGTTGGGGGACAGGGATAGTTTCCCAGTACTTC. Its protein is CASWGTGIVSQYF.

The rearrangement uses TRBV5-5 and TRBJ1-2; D call uncertain. Germline CDR1 and CDR2: SGHKS and YYEKEE (reference sequence). The CDR3 is 12 amino acids. Trimming cost V 1 base and J 8 bases, with 9 bases left between them. CDR3 protein: CASSLLAGGYTF. CDR3 sequence (DNA): TGTGCCAGCAGCTTGTTGGCGGGGGGCTACACCTTC.

The chain links TRBV20-1 to TRBJ2-7; D is ambiguous. Between the trimmed V and J ends, which lost 4 bases and 4 bases, there was a span of 8 bases. CDR1 DFQATT and CDR2 SNEGSKA come from the germline V gene (reference sequence). This CDR3 region has 11 residues. The DNA of the CDR3 is TGCAGTGCTAAGGCCCAGTACGAGCAGTACTTC. Translated: CSAKAQYEQYF.

The sample holds a few counts of this clone. J is TRBJ2-1 and V is TRBV7-2; 10 bases agree with TRBD2. V dropped 1 base and J dropped 6; count of bases not matched to a gene: 6. The V gene's germline CDR1 is SGHTA and CDR2 FQGNSA. The CDR3 consists of 16 residues. CDR3 nucleotide sequence: TGTGCCAGCAGCTTAGTCAGACTAGCGGGCCTCAATGAGCAGTTCTTC. Protein product: CASSLVRLAGLNEQFF.

This chain joins TRBV20-1 and TRBJ2-3; the match to TRBD2 covers 13 bases. Germline trimming cut 3 bases from V and 6 bases from J; bases unmatched to any gene: 9. This CDR3 comprises 16 residues. Per germline, CDR1 DFQATT and CDR2 SNEGSKA (reference sequence). The CDR3, as DNA: TGCAGTGCTAGTCCCAGGACTAGCGGGAGCTGGGATACGCAGTATTTT. Translated, it gives CSASPRTSGSWDTQYF.

V usage is TRBV6-1 and J usage is TRBJ1-4; D remains unclear. V dropped 5 bases and J dropped 7 bases, with 14 bases sitting between them. The CDR3 consists of 14 residues. Germline CDR1 reads MNHNS; CDR2 reads SASEGT. The CDR3 is CASSSQGSLEKLFF. The CDR3 nucleotides are TGTGCCAGCAGTTCCCAAGGATCGCTTGAAAAACTGTTTTTT.

CDR3 residues: CASSYSMTGGGGGRRENEQFF. For the CDR3, the DNA is TGCGCCAGCAGCTACTCTATGACAGGGGGAGGTGGCGGGCGGCGAGAGAATGAGCAGTTCTTC. The V gene is TRBV5-1, the J gene TRBJ2-1; 9 bases align to TRBD1. Unmatched junction bases numbered 26, after V lost 3 bases and J lost 7 bases. Germline V gene lookup returns CDR1 SGHRS and CDR2 YFSETQ. CDR3 length: 21 residues.

Details on this clone: The junction departs from the called germline gene at one end, perhaps through a read error. This chain connects TRBV4-2 to TRBJ2-1; no firm D call. Germline V lookup: CDR1 LGHNA, CDR2 YNFKEQ. The CDR3 is 18 amino acids. DNA of the CDR3: TGTGCCAGCAGCCAAGCCCTCGCCCTAGTATCCTCCTTCAATGAGCAGTTCTTC. Its protein is CASSQALALVSSFNEQFF.

The V gene is TRBV28, the J gene TRBJ1-1, with D unresolved. V was cut by 2 bases and J by 1 base, with 8 bases left in between. There are 14 residues in the CDR3. CDR1 is MDHEN and CDR2 is SYDVKM in the germline V gene. This CDR3 is CASSLMLGNTEAFF. CDR3 nucleotides: TGTGCCAGCAGTTTAATGTTGGGGAACACTGAAGCTTTCTTT. The full variable domain, in which reference TRBV28 and TRBJ1-1 provide the parts outside the CDR3, is DVKVTQSSRYLVKRTGEKVFLECVQDMDHENMFWYRQDPGLGLRLIYFSYDVKMKEKGDIPEGYSVSREKKERFSLILESASTNQTSMYLCASSLMLGNTEAFFGQGTRLTVV.